This T cell receptor beta chain was found in a study of vaccination and CD4 T cells after COVID-19. For the study at large: Overlapping peptides covering the spike proteins of SARS-CoV-2, HCoV-NL63, HCoV-OC43 and HCoV-229E were added to stimulate cells.

Worth noting for this clonotype: Its antigen is undetermined.

Sequencing of DNA taken from cultured CD4+ T cells relied on the Oncomine TCR Beta short-read assay. From the PCR reads, TCRdb called clonotypes with MiXCR, one entry per CDR3 protein. The sample yields over 9,500 distinct CDR3 sequences, roughly 70% seen once. Specified treatment: roughly 10-day PBMC culture with coronavirus spike peptide pools or control peptides (ViraFEST assay). The CDR3 length is 13 residues. Trimming left V 5 bases short and J 6 bases short, with 16 bases between. Germline-derived CDR1 and CDR2 are DFQATT and SNEGSKA (reference sequence). The source material was CD4+ T cells from blood, cultured in vitro. The rearrangement links TRBV20-1 to TRBJ1-2; D gene unclear. This receptor was obtained from a human donor who had recovered from COVID-19. The CDR3 nucleotides are TGCAGTGCTGGAGCACGACGGGCTGATGGCTACACCTTC. This sequence encodes CSAGARRADGYTF.